Listed below are T cell receptor beta chains from one sample, sequenced in a study of shared clonotypes between healthy human individuals. Sequencing used immunoSEQ multiplex PCR; TCRdb keeps in-frame clones, though not all of them. The table includes around 2.1 million clones, 85% to 95% detected once. Material for sequencing was naive CD8+ T cells from PBMCs. These receptors were obtained from a man between 18 and 29 years old in good health. Some clones in this sample may be carry-over from other donors' samples. Each CDR3 is given with its conserved first and last residue. D genes are given only for firm matches. A clone size is listed for some rows: how often the clone was seen (once, few, many), or a class if it is expanded.

D gene	clone size	V gene	J gene	CDR3 length	CDR3 protein	CDR3 DNA
.	.	TRBV18	TRBJ1-5	15	CASSPLGGGRQPQHF	TGTGCCAGCTCACCACTTGGGGGGGGACGTCAGCCCCAGCATTTT
.	.	TRBV4-1	TRBJ2-7	15	CASSQDMRTLYEQYF	TGCGCCAGCAGCCAAGATATGCGGACCCTCTACGAGCAGTACTTC
.	.	TRBV11-2	TRBJ1-2	13	CASSLGPAVGYTF	TGTGCCAGCAGCTTAGGACCCGCGGTGGGCTACACCTTC
.	.	TRBV4-1	TRBJ1-1	14	CASSLLQGNTEAFF	TGCGCCAGCAGCCTCCTACAGGGGAACACTGAAGCTTTCTTT
TRBD2	.	TRBV7-9	TRBJ2-1	16	CASSFFAGGPYNEQFF	TGTGCCAGCAGCTTTTTTGCGGGAGGGCCCTACAATGAGCAGTTCTTC
TRBD2	.	TRBV9	TRBJ2-4	16	CASSVGSGSAKNIQYF	TGTGCCAGCAGCGTAGGAAGCGGGAGTGCCAAAAACATTCAGTACTTC
TRBD2	once	TRBV4-2	TRBJ2-7	15	CASSQGSGSSYEQYF	TGTGCCAGCAGCCAGGGTAGCGGGAGCTCCTACGAGCAGTACTTC
.	.	TRBV4-1	TRBJ2-1	13	CASSQDYKDEQFF	TGCGCCAGCAGCCAAGATTACAAGGATGAGCAGTTCTTC
.	.	TRBV19	TRBJ2-7	13	CASREGGQTEQYF	TGTGCCAGTAGGGAGGGGGGACAAACCGAGCAGTACTTC
.	.	TRBV7-6	TRBJ2-7	13	CASSPSGRVEQYF	TGTGCCAGCAGCCCCTCAGGCAGGGTCGAGCAGTACTTC
TRBD2	.	TRBV13	TRBJ2-1	15	CASSSPGLAGNEQFF	TGTGCCAGCAGTTCCCCGGGACTAGCGGGCAATGAGCAGTTCTTC
TRBD1	once	TRBV15	TRBJ2-7	15	CATSRGDREIDEQYF	TGTGCCACCAGCCGAGGGGACAGGGAGATCGACGAGCAGTACTTC
.	once	TRBV27	TRBJ2-7	13	CASSGGIYYEQYF	TGTGCCAGTTCTGGGGGAATCTACTACGAGCAGTACTTC
TRBD1	.	TRBV14	TRBJ1-2	13	CASSNGQDYGYTF	TGTGCCAGCAGCAACGGACAGGACTATGGCTACACCTTC
.	.	TRBV27	TRBJ1-5	14	CASSFREGNQPQHF	TGTGCCAGCAGTTTTAGGGAGGGCAATCAGCCCCAGCATTTT
.	.	TRBV5-1	TRBJ1-2	14	CASSEGRNNYGYTF	TGCGCCAGCAGCGAAGGACGGAATAACTATGGCTACACCTTC
.	.	TRBV29-1	TRBJ2-7	13	CSAEPGQGYEQYF	TGCAGCGCGGAGCCAGGGCAGGGATACGAGCAGTACTTC
TRBD1	.	TRBV9	TRBJ1-4	14	CASSVTGSGEKLFF	TGTGCCAGCAGCGTGACAGGGTCTGGTGAAAAACTGTTTTTT
.	.	TRBV7-9	TRBJ2-7	14	CASSSRDTSYEQYF	TGTGCCAGCAGCTCCCGGGACACTTCCTACGAGCAGTACTTC
TRBD1	.	TRBV27	TRBJ1-1	14	CASSWGTGATEAFF	TGTGCCAGCAGTTGGGGGACAGGGGCCACTGAAGCTTTCTTT
TRBD2	.	TRBV9	TRBJ2-3	16	CASSDASGRLGDTQYF	TGTGCCAGCAGCGATGCTAGCGGGAGGCTCGGGGATACGCAGTATTTT
TRBD2	.	TRBV9	TRBJ2-1	14	CASSSGSLDNEQFF	TGTGCCAGCTCTAGCGGGAGTCTGGACAATGAGCAGTTCTTC
.	.	TRBV13	TRBJ2-5	15	CASSLRDTFSETQYF	TGTGCCAGCAGCTTAAGAGACACATTTTCCGAGACCCAGTACTTC
.	.	TRBV7-8	TRBJ1-4	14	CASSGRAEKEKLFF	TGTGCCAGCAGCGGAAGGGCGGAGAAGGAAAAACTGTTTTTT
TRBD1	.	TRBV11-2	TRBJ2-5	16	CASSFPQRTGRETQYF	TGTGCCAGCAGCTTCCCACAAAGGACAGGCCGAGAGACCCAGTACTTC
.	.	TRBV5-6	TRBJ2-7	16	CASSLMAGQSSYEQYF	TGTGCCAGCAGCCTAATGGCAGGGCAAAGCTCCTACGAGCAGTACTTC
TRBD1	.	TRBV11-2	TRBJ1-1	14	CASSLLRRGPEAFF	TGTGCCAGCAGCTTACTACGTAGGGGGCCTGAAGCTTTCTTT
.	.	TRBV29-1	TRBJ2-7	16	CSISGLKDGSSYEQYF	TGCAGCATTTCGGGGTTGAAGGACGGGAGCTCCTACGAGCAGTACTTC
TRBD2	once	TRBV28	TRBJ2-1	15	CASSLLAGGPGEQFF	TGTGCCAGCAGCCTACTAGCGGGAGGGCCGGGGGAGCAGTTCTTC
TRBD1	.	TRBV30	TRBJ1-4	14	CAWSRDRLNEKLFF	TGTGCCTGGAGTCGGGACAGGCTAAATGAAAAACTGTTTTTT
.	.	TRBV27	TRBJ1-2	13	CASSFGLTYGYTF	TGTGCCAGCAGTTTCGGGCTTACCTATGGCTACACCTTC
.	.	TRBV7-9	TRBJ2-7	14	CASSPPGNAYEQYF	TGTGCCAGCAGCCCTCCGGGGAATGCGTACGAGCAGTACTTC
TRBD2	once	TRBV5-6	TRBJ2-7	15	CASSFLTSGLDEQYF	TGTGCCAGCAGCTTCCTAACTAGCGGGCTAGACGAGCAGTACTTC
.	.	TRBV13	TRBJ2-3	13	CASSPESTDTQYF	TGTGCCAGCAGCCCCGAGTCCACAGATACGCAGTATTTT
.	.	TRBV6-1	TRBJ2-7	13	CASSERATYEQYF	TGTGCCAGCAGTGAGCGAGCAACCTACGAGCAGTACTTC
.	.	TRBV5-6	TRBJ2-7	13	CASSLGNSGEQYF	TGTGCCAGCAGCTTGGGGAACTCGGGCGAGCAGTACTTC
.	.	TRBV5-1	TRBJ2-7	14	CASSRLGYPYEQYF	TGCGCCAGCAGCAGGTTAGGGTACCCCTACGAGCAGTACTTC
TRBD1	few	TRBV28	TRBJ1-5	15	CASSETGTAYQPQHF	TGTGCCAGCAGTGAAACAGGGACAGCCTATCAGCCCCAGCATTTT
TRBD2	once	TRBV7-9	TRBJ2-4	17	CASSYGLAGASSNIQYF	TGTGCCAGCAGCTACGGGCTAGCGGGTGCCTCCTCAAACATTCAGTACTTC
TRBD2	.	TRBV7-9	TRBJ2-5	16	CASSHGLARREETQYF	TGTGCCAGCAGCCATGGACTAGCTCGGAGAGAAGAGACCCAGTACTTC
TRBD2	.	TRBV12-5	TRBJ2-2	16	CASGLGLAGYTGELFF	TGTGCTAGTGGTTTGGGACTAGCGGGTTATACCGGGGAGCTGTTTTTT
TRBD2	.	TRBV28	TRBJ2-1	21	CASSPERTSGKFLSSYNEQFF	TGTGCCAGCAGTCCGGAAAGGACTAGCGGGAAGTTCCTGAGCTCCTACAATGAGCAGTTCTTC
.	.	TRBV13	TRBJ1-1	13	CASSLKGHTEAFF	TGTGCCAGCAGCTTAAAGGGTCATACTGAAGCTTTCTTT
TRBD1	.	TRBV7-6	TRBJ1-2	16	CASSMSPGQGNYGYTF	TGTGCCAGCAGCATGTCACCGGGACAGGGGAACTATGGCTACACCTTC
.	once	TRBV27	TRBJ2-7	13	CASSLSLGNEQYF	TGTGCCAGCAGTCTTTCCCTCGGGAACGAGCAGTACTTC
.	.	TRBV28	TRBJ2-1	14	CAHEGGTADNEQFF	TGTGCCCATGAAGGGGGGACCGCGGACAATGAGCAGTTCTTC
TRBD2	.	TRBV28	TRBJ2-7	21	CASSSPRTSGGNTGHRVEQYF	TGTGCCAGCAGTTCGCCCCGGACTAGCGGGGGAAATACGGGCCACCGGGTCGAGCAGTACTTC
.	.	TRBV4-3	TRBJ1-3	15	CASSQDPQSGNTIYF	TGCGCCAGCAGCCAAGATCCGCAGTCTGGAAACACCATATATTTT
.	.	TRBV7-2	TRBJ2-2	16	CASSLDRAPNTGELFF	TGTGCCAGCAGCTTAGATAGGGCCCCAAACACCGGGGAGCTGTTTTTT
.	few	TRBV7-9	TRBJ1-2	12	CASRSGGDGYTF	TGTGCCAGCCGCTCGGGGGGAGATGGCTACACCTTC
.	.	TRBV7-9	TRBJ1-3	15	CASSLGAVPGNTIYF	TGTGCCAGCAGCTTAGGGGCCGTGCCTGGAAACACCATATATTTT
.	.	TRBV5-1	TRBJ2-7	14	CASSLDGGTYEQYF	TGCGCCAGCAGCTTGGACGGGGGAACCTACGAGCAGTACTTC
TRBD1	few	TRBV19	TRBJ1-1	13	CASSHRGPDEAFF	TGTGCCAGTAGCCACAGGGGACCGGATGAAGCTTTCTTT
.	.	TRBV27	TRBJ2-7	15	CASAISTGPLYEQYF	TGTGCCAGCGCCATTTCGACAGGTCCCCTATACGAGCAGTACTTC
.	.	TRBV2	TRBJ2-7	18	CASSGLSGTLLLSFEQYF	TGTGCCAGCAGTGGACTGTCCGGGACTCTTCTTCTTAGTTTCGAGCAGTACTTC
.	.	TRBV7-7	TRBJ2-5	15	CASSLYRFQGETQYF	TGTGCCAGCAGCCTCTACAGGTTCCAGGGAGAGACCCAGTACTTC
TRBD1	.	TRBV5-8	TRBJ2-3	13	CASSVNRDRQVVF	TGTGCCAGCAGCGTAAACCGGGACAGACAAGTGGTATTT